A single sample is the source of the 30 T cell receptor beta chains below, sequenced in a study of identical twins. MiXCR was run by TCRdb on the 5' RACE reads, yielding one entry per CDR3 protein. The data hold fewer than 250,000 distinct CDR3 sequences, with roughly 7% observed a single time. These data are also associated with another study on yellow fever vaccine responses in identical twins.

Source material: memory (CD45RO+) T cells sorted from blood. The receptors come from a woman between 18 and 29 years old in good health.

This clonotype was picked up many times. This chain joins TRBV16 and TRBJ1-6, with D hard to call. This CDR3 has 15 amino acids. The V and J ends lost 4 bases and 7 bases respectively, with 14 bases between them. The germline gives CDR1 KGHSY, CDR2 FQNENV. CDR3 sequence reads: CASSRRQGENSPLHF. CDR3 bases: TGTGCCAGCAGCCGCCGACAAGGAGAGAATTCACCCCTCCACTTT.

In its sample, this clonotype was seen many times. The J gene is TRBJ2-5, the V gene TRBV20-1; no clear D. Between the trimmed V and J ends, which lost 0 bases and 2 bases, there was a span of 16 bases. The CDR3 loop spans 16 amino acids. Germline V lookup: CDR1 DFQATT, CDR2 SNEGSKA (reference sequence). CDR3 nucleotide sequence: TGCAGTGCTAGAGATCCCGGCAGGCCCTTGCAAGAGACCCAGTACTTC. The encoded protein is CSARDPGRPLQETQYF.

This clonotype was detected many times. The rearrangement joins TRBV11-2 to TRBJ1-3; D is undetermined. The length of the CDR3 is 16 residues. V dropped 7 bases and J dropped 3 bases, with 19 bases sitting between them. Germline V gene lookup returns CDR1 SGHAT and CDR2 FQNNGV. CDR3 coding DNA: TGTGCCAGCACCCAACGGGCCCCCGCGGGTGGAAACACCATATATTTT. It yields the protein CASTQRAPAGGNTIYF.

This clonotype was seen a handful of times. The J gene is TRBJ2-1, the V gene TRBV21-1. TRBV21-1 counts as a pseudogene. This CDR3 spans 14 amino acids. The CDR3: CASILTCEANEQFF. CDR3 coding DNA: TGTGCCAGCATTTTAACTTGTGAGGCAAATGAGCAGTTCTTC.

This clonotype was counted only a few times. The chain links TRBV14 to TRBJ1-1, with 11 bases aligning to TRBD1. Germline V gene data show CDR1 as SGHDN and CDR2 as FVKESK. Germline trimming cut 4 bases from V and 5 bases from J; bases unmatched to any gene: 12. The CDR3 has 17 residues. The DNA for the CDR3 is TGTGCCAGCAGCCCTACCGGGACAGGGGGTTGGTGGACTGAAGCTTTCTTT. The encoded protein is CASSPTGTGGWWTEAFF.

Only a few counts were recorded for this clonotype. This chain joins TRBV11-2 and TRBJ1-1, with a possible D match to TRBD1 (5 bases). V was pared by 5 bases and J by 1 base, with 17 bases between. The CDR3 totals 16 residues. Germline loops: CDR1 SGHAT, CDR2 FQNNGV. CDR3 in amino acids: CASSPSGGFWNTEAFF. CDR3 in DNA: TGTGCCAGCAGCCCCAGTGGGGGTTTTTGGAACACTGAAGCTTTCTTT.

This clonotype has a handful of counts. V is TRBV6-1 and J is TRBJ2-1; TRBD2 might be the D (6 bases). V was clipped by 8 bases and J by 7 bases, with 21 bases between them. Germline CDR1 is MNHNS and CDR2 is SASEGT. This CDR3 region has 15 residues. This CDR3 reads CASRSHGRSVNEQFF. DNA of the CDR3: TGTGCCAGCCGGTCTCACGGGAGATCGGTAAATGAGCAGTTCTTC.

This chain connects TRBV10-3 to TRBJ2-2, with 8 bases lining up with TRBD1. The length of the CDR3 is 20 residues. Germline CDR1 is ENHRY and CDR2 is SYGVKD. Trimming cost V 5 bases and J 3 bases; bases outside gene matches: 20. The CDR3 nucleotides read TGTGCCATCAGTCCCATACCTGGGGTTCAGGGGGCGGCGGACACCGGGGAGCTGTTTTTT. Amino acids: CAISPIPGVQGAADTGELFF.

This clonotype turned up a few times. This rearrangement joins TRBV19 to TRBJ1-2; no firm D call. Germline V gene sequence: CDR1 LNHDA, CDR2 SQIVND (reference sequence). With 6 bases removed from V and 10 bases from J, the gap between germline ends came to 9 bases. CDR3 size: 10 residues. CDR3 DNA sequence: TGTGCCAGTAGGAAATTGTACTACACCTTC. It is translated as CASRKLYYTF.

This chain connects TRBV29-1 to TRBJ2-3; D ambiguous. Trimming cost V 3 bases and J 2 bases, with 12 bases left between them. The germline CDR1 and CDR2 sequences are SQVTM and ANQGSEA. The CDR3 has 14 amino acids. The CDR3 nucleotides read TGCAGCGTTGATGGGCAGGACCTCACAGATACGCAGTATTTT. Its protein is CSVDGQDLTDTQYF.

The J gene is TRBJ2-3, the V gene TRBV3-1; D gene unclear. The germline V gene has CDR1 LGHDT and CDR2 YNNKEL (reference sequence). There are 13 residues in the CDR3. Trimming stripped 6 bases from V and 6 bases from J, with 13 bases between. The CDR3 region has the DNA TGTGCCAGCAGGCCACCGGAGCGCGATACGCAGTATTTT. Amino acids: CASRPPERDTQYF.

The chain employs TRBV12-3 or TRBV12-4 and TRBJ1-4; D gene uncertain. The ends were cut back, 2 bases at V and 1 base at J, with 2 bases in the middle. The CDR3 sequence is 13 residues long. CDR3 residues: CASSLITNEKLFF. Written as DNA, the CDR3 is TGTGCCAGCAGTTTAATAACTAATGAAAAACTGTTTTTT.

The chain is built from TRBV15 and TRBJ2-3; 8 bases map to TRBD2. CDR3 length: 15 residues. The V and J ends lost 4 bases and 2 bases, in that order; junction bases with no gene match: 5. Germline lookup yields CDR1 LNHNV and CDR2 YYDKDF (reference sequence). The chain's CDR3 is CATSKSGGNTDTQYF. CDR3 bases: TGTGCCACCAGCAAATCGGGAGGGAACACAGATACGCAGTATTTT.

This chain links TRBV6-2 or TRBV6-3 with TRBJ1-2; tentative D call: TRBD1 (5 bases). From germline, CDR1 is MNHEY and CDR2 SVGEGT. V was clipped by 2 bases and J by 6 bases, with 10 bases between them. The CDR3 has 13 residues. As DNA, the CDR3 is TGTGCCAGCAGTTACGCAGGGAGGGATGGCTACACCTTC. The encoded protein is CASSYAGRDGYTF.

This clonotype was detected ten times or more. The genes are TRBV20-1 and TRBJ2-1; no clear D. The germline V gene has CDR1 DFQATT and CDR2 SNEGSKA (reference sequence). V was clipped by 3 bases and J by 6 bases, with 6 bases between them. This CDR3 contains 11 residues. CDR3 coding DNA: TGCAGTGCTAGGGTCATCAATGAGCAGTTCTTC. Translated, it gives CSARVINEQFF.

This clonotype was seen ten or more times. The chain recombines TRBV7-9 with TRBJ1-4; no clear D gene. This CDR3 region has 16 residues. The germline V and J ends were trimmed by 1 base and 4 bases, with 13 bases remaining between them. CDR1 is SEHNR and CDR2 is FQNEAQ in the germline V gene (reference sequence). The CDR3 nucleotides read TGTGCCAGCAGCTTAGGGGTTGGAGAATTTAATGAAAAACTGTTTTTT. As protein: CASSLGVGEFNEKLFF.

Ten or more counts support this clonotype. This chain uses TRBV20-1 with TRBJ2-5; D is possibly TRBD2 (7 bases). The CDR3 runs to 14 residues. Between the trimmed V and J ends, which lost 3 bases and 4 bases, there was a span of 15 bases. Germline V gives CDR1 DFQATT, CDR2 SNEGSKA (reference sequence). The CDR3 sequence is CSASEGGPTETQYF. For the CDR3, the DNA is TGCAGTGCTAGTGAGGGGGGGCCCACAGAGACCCAGTACTTC.

This clonotype was seen at least ten times. The chain links TRBV12-3 or TRBV12-4 to TRBJ1-2; D gene unclear. The V gene lost 2 bases and the J gene lost 0 bases, with 7 bases spanning the gap. The CDR3 consists of 14 residues. CDR3 residues: CASSLSDSNYGYTF. CDR3 DNA sequence: TGTGCCAGCAGTTTATCGGATTCTAACTATGGCTACACCTTC.

The sample holds a few counts of this clonotype. V is TRBV12-3 or TRBV12-4 and J is TRBJ1-4; D may be TRBD1 (6 bases). The CDR3 loop spans 13 amino acids. V was trimmed by 3 bases and J by 5 bases, leaving 7 bases between them. The DNA of the CDR3 is TGTGCCAGCAGTTTTCAGGGGAATGAAAAACTGTTTTTT. Its translation: CASSFQGNEKLFF.

This chain links TRBV4-2 with TRBJ2-1, with 8 bases aligning to TRBD1. This CDR3 has 15 amino acids. V was clipped by 2 bases and J by 4 bases; unmatched bases: 4. Germline V gene sequence: CDR1 LGHNA, CDR2 YNFKEQ. The chain's CDR3 is CASSQPGQEYNEQFF. CDR3 nucleotides: TGTGCCAGCAGCCAACCGGGACAGGAGTACAATGAGCAGTTCTTC.

For the CDR3, the DNA is TGCAGTGCTAGGGGCGGGGCAGGGGAATCACCCCTCCACTTT. Protein sequence: CSARGGAGESPLHF. This chain joins TRBV20-1 and TRBJ1-6; TRBD1 might be the D (6 bases). This CDR3 has 14 residues. Germline V gene sequence: CDR1 DFQATT, CDR2 SNEGSKA (reference sequence). V lost 3 bases, J lost 10 bases, and 16 bases lay in between.

The V gene is TRBV7-6, the J gene TRBJ1-2; D possibly corresponds to TRBD1 (5 bases). The CDR3 is 14 residues long. Per the germline V gene, CDR1 is SGHVS and CDR2 is FNYEAQ. V was trimmed by 1 base and J by 4 bases, leaving 10 bases between them. The CDR3 sequence: CASSLDDRGYGYTF. CDR3 DNA sequence: TGTGCCAGCAGCTTAGATGACAGAGGCTATGGCTACACCTTC.

By share, this clonotype ranks as medium-sized. This CDR3 is CAISQGAGLSDHEQFF. CDR3 DNA: TGTGCCATCAGCCAGGGGGCCGGTCTCTCCGACCATGAGCAGTTCTTC. This chain connects TRBV10-3 to TRBJ2-1; 8 bases match TRBD1. V lost 6 bases and J lost 8; bases outside the gene matches: 15. The CDR3 is made up of 16 amino acids. Germline-derived CDR1 and CDR2 are ENHRY and SYGVKD.

This clonotype has more than one count but fewer than ten. This chain links TRBV7-9 with TRBJ2-7, with TRBD2 identical over 9 bases. J gave up 5 bases and V 0 bases, and 11 bases lay outside the gene matches. CDR3 length: 17 amino acids. From germline, CDR1 is SEHNR and CDR2 FQNEAQ (reference sequence). The CDR3 is CASSLALASGRLNEQYF. CDR3 coding DNA: TGTGCCAGCAGCTTAGCGCTTGCCAGCGGGAGGTTGAACGAGCAGTACTTC.

This clonotype was detected many times. V and J are TRBV24-1 and TRBJ2-1; D is ambiguous. Germline V gene sequence: CDR1 KGHDR, CDR2 SFDVKD. The CDR3 has 12 residues. V gave up 0 bases and J gave up 7 bases, with 3 bases separating them. CDR3 sequence reads: CATSDLMNEQFF. The CDR3, as DNA: TGTGCCACCAGTGATTTGATGAATGAGCAGTTCTTC.

This clonotype occurred many times. The V and J genes are TRBV12-3 or TRBV12-4 and TRBJ2-5; either TRBD1 or TRBD2 may fit D (6 bases each). This CDR3 has 14 amino acids. V was trimmed by 7 bases and J by 5 bases, leaving 17 bases between them. This chain's CDR3 is CASTYLGGRETQYF. CDR3 sequence (DNA): TGTGCCAGCACCTATCTCGGGGGCAGGGAGACCCAGTACTTC.

The CDR3 protein is CASSPRTGPAETPFSYNEQFF. DNA for the CDR3: TGTGCCAGCAGTCCTAGGACAGGGCCAGCGGAGACTCCTTTCTCCTACAATGAGCAGTTCTTC. The V call is TRBV6-2 or TRBV6-3, the J call TRBJ2-1; 8 nucleotides match TRBD1. Germline V lookup: CDR1 MNHEY, CDR2 SVGEGT. The CDR3 has 21 residues. J gave up 0 bases and V 5 bases, and 21 bases lay outside the gene matches.

This clonotype was recorded a few times. The chain has TRBV28 and TRBJ1-1; no clear D gene. This CDR3 contains 15 residues. Trimming removed 3 bases at V and 1 base at J, with 12 bases between. Germline V gives CDR1 MDHEN, CDR2 SYDVKM. The CDR3 loop reads CASSLKGYGNTEAFF. The CDR3 coding sequence is TGTGCCAGCAGTTTGAAGGGTTACGGGAACACTGAAGCTTTCTTT.

This clonotype was counted ten times or more. The J gene is TRBJ1-2, the V gene TRBV7-3; 7 bases are a match to TRBD1. After removal of 8 bases from V and 0 bases from J, the junction contained 9 bases not matched to a gene. The CDR3 has 15 residues. Germline loops: CDR1 SGHTA, CDR2 FQGTGA. CDR3 loop: CASSVTGATNYGYTF. As DNA, the CDR3 is TGTGCCAGCTCGGTAACAGGGGCAACTAACTATGGCTACACCTTC.

This sequence joins TRBV27 and TRBJ2-6; 8 bases are a match to TRBD2. Germline CDR1 reads MNHEY; CDR2 reads SMNVEV (reference sequence). J lost 0 bases, V lost 5 bases, and 3 bases had no gene match. The CDR3 runs 16 residues. For the CDR3, the DNA is TGTGCCAGCAGTGACGGGAGGGCCTCTGGGGCCAACGTCCTGACTTTC. This sequence encodes CASSDGRASGANVLTF.